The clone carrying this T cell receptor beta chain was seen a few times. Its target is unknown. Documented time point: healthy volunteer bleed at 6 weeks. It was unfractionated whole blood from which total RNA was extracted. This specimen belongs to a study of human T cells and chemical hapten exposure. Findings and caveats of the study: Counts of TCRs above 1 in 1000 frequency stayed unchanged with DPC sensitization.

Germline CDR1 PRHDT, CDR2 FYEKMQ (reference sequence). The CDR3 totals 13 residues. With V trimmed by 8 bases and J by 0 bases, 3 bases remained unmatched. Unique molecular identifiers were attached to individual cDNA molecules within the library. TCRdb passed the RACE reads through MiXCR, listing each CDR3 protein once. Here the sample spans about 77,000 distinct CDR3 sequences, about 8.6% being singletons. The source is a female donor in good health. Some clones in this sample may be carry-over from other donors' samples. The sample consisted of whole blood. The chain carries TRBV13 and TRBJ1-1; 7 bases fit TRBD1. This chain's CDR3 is CASSRGVNTEAFF. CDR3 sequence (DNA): TGTGCCAGCTCCAGGGGGGTGAACACTGAAGCTTTCTTT.